Listed here are 23 T cell receptor beta chains from one sample, sequenced in a study of regulatory T cells in long-lasting Graves disease. Time point of the sample: newly diagnosed GD, antithyroid drugs for less than 3 months. Scientists built the TCR library using RNA that was extracted from PBMCs. Arm-PCR of CDR3 regions and iRepertoire HTBI primers were used to build TCR beta libraries. TCRdb analysed the multiplex PCR reads with MiXCR anew, one entry per CDR3 protein. The sample holds about 470,000 distinct CDR3 sequences; about a sixth are singletons and the top ten take 10% to 15%. This sample also belongs to another study, concerning T cells in Graves' hyperthyroidism and ophthalmopathy.

Source: peripheral blood mononuclear cells (PBMCs), taken at new diagnosis, from a patient treated with antithyroid drugs. Receptors were obtained from a man aged 35 to 55 with Graves disease.

This clonotype was detected ten times or more. The chain links TRBV14 to TRBJ2-7; the D gene could be TRBD1 or TRBD2 (7 bases each). The CDR3 sequence is 15 residues long. Between the trimmed V and J ends, which lost 0 bases and 2 bases, there was a span of 11 bases. From germline, CDR1 is SGHDN and CDR2 FVKESK. The CDR3 region has the DNA TGTGCCAGCAGCCAAGATCAGGGGGGGACCTACGAGCAGTACTTC. Its translation is CASSQDQGGTYEQYF.

This sequence joins TRBV30 and TRBJ1-2, with no clear D. The CDR3 extends over 14 amino acids. Germline loops: CDR1 GTSNPN, CDR2 SVGIG (reference sequence). The V gene lost 0 bases and the J gene lost 4 bases, with 12 bases spanning the gap. CDR3 residues: CAWSVLRRSYGYTF. CDR3 nucleotides: TGTGCCTGGAGTGTATTGAGAAGGAGCTATGGCTACACCTTC.

This clonotype came up many times. CDR3 sequence: CSAVRDTYNEQFF. The CDR3 DNA reads as TGCAGTGCTGTCCGGGACACCTACAATGAGCAGTTCTTC. The V call is TRBV20-1, the J call TRBJ2-1; possibly TRBD1 for D (6 bases). The CDR3 sequence is 13 residues long. V was clipped by 5 bases and J by 2 bases, with 10 bases between them. Looked up from germline, CDR1 is DFQATT and CDR2 is SNEGSKA (reference sequence).

This clonotype has more than one count but fewer than ten. The J gene is TRBJ2-3, the V gene TRBV18, with 10 positions matching TRBD2. The CDR3 consists of 18 residues. Germline assignment: CDR1 KGHSH and CDR2 LQKENI. V shed 3 bases, J shed 3 bases, and the junction held 12 bases outside the gene matches. The CDR3 nucleotides are TGTGCCAGCTCACCGCCACAGCAACCGGGACTAGCGACAGATACGCAGTATTTT. It yields the protein CASSPPQQPGLATDTQYF.

This clonotype was seen only a few times. The CDR3 region has the DNA TGTGCCAGCAGTTCCACGGCTAGCGGAAGCACAGATACGCAGTATTTT. Translating gives CASSSTASGSTDTQYF. V is TRBV28 and J is TRBJ2-3; 7 bases fit TRBD2. From germline, CDR1 is MDHEN and CDR2 SYDVKM. The CDR3 loop spans 16 amino acids. Trimming at V came to 4 bases and at J to 0 bases, leaving 7 bases not matched to a gene. Together with reference TRBV28 and TRBJ2-3, the CDR3 gives the full variable domain: DVKVTQSSRYLVKRTGEKVFLECVQDMDHENMFWYRQDPGLGLRLIYFSYDVKMKEKGDIPEGYSVSREKKERFSLILESASTNQTSMYLCASSSTASGSTDTQYFGPGTRLTVL.

As to this clonotype: A much larger clone lies one base from this, so it may be a read error. The rearrangement joins TRBV29-1 to TRBJ2-7; 9 bases match TRBD2. This CDR3 has 16 amino acids. Germline lookup yields CDR1 SQVTM and CDR2 ANQGSEA. V dropped 2 bases and J dropped 0; count of bases not matched to a gene: 8. The CDR3 coding sequence is TGCAGCGTTGAAATGTGGCGGGAGGGCTACTCCTACGAGCAGTACTTC. Amino acid sequence: CSVEMWREGYSYEQYF.

This clonotype was seen many times. The chain recombines TRBV6-5 with TRBJ1-2; D call uncertain. CDR3 length equals 14 residues. V lost 4 bases, J lost 0 bases, and 9 bases lay in between. In germline, CDR1 is MNHEY, CDR2 SVGAGI. The CDR3 nucleotides are TGTGCCAGCAGTTCTGGGTTTACTAACTATGGCTACACCTTC. This codes for CASSSGFTNYGYTF.

This clonotype was detected ten times or more. The V call is TRBV11-3, the J call TRBJ1-1, with D maybe TRBD1 (5 bases). The CDR3 spans 15 residues. From germline, CDR1 is SGHNT and CDR2 YENEEA. Trimming stripped 5 bases from V and 4 bases from J, with 17 bases between. CDR3: CASSLMGRAGTEAFF. The CDR3 DNA reads as TGTGCCAGCAGCCTCATGGGCAGGGCTGGCACTGAAGCTTTCTTT.

J is TRBJ2-5 and V is TRBV3-1; D is unresolved. V gave up 0 bases and J gave up 5 bases, with 13 bases separating them. The CDR3 sequence is 15 residues long. The V gene's germline CDR1 is LGHDT and CDR2 YNNKEL (reference sequence). CDR3 DNA sequence: TGTGCCAGCAGCCAAGAAACCACGGACGGGGAGACCCAGTACTTC. Protein product: CASSQETTDGETQYF.

V is TRBV13 and J is TRBJ2-7; the D gene is possibly TRBD1 (5 bases). The length of the CDR3 is 14 residues. CDR1 and CDR2 from the germline V gene are PRHDT and FYEKMQ (reference sequence). Trimming stripped 6 bases from V and 0 bases from J, with 12 bases between. CDR3 amino acids: CASSRTWSSYEQYF. The CDR3 nucleotides are TGTGCCAGCAGTAGGACATGGAGCTCCTACGAGCAGTACTTC.

The sample holds a few counts of this clonotype. The genes are TRBV2 and TRBJ1-1; D unclear. The CDR3 is 13 residues long. Germline-derived CDR1 and CDR2 are SNHLY and FYNNEI. Trimming took 0 bases from V and 7 from J, leaving 9 bases between them. The CDR3 coding sequence is TGTGCCAGCAGTGAAGCAGCCGACGGTGAAGCTTTCTTT. Translating gives CASSEAADGEAFF.

This clonotype appeared many times. V and J are TRBV7-8 and TRBJ2-5; unclear D gene. Germline-derived CDR1 and CDR2 are SGHVS and FQNEAQ. V lost 4 bases, J lost 5 bases, and 11 bases lay in between. CDR3 length: 13 amino acids. This chain's CDR3 is CASSSGFRETQYF. In nucleotides, the CDR3 is TGTGCCAGCAGCTCGGGCTTCCGGGAGACCCAGTACTTC.

In this sample, this clonotype turned up many times. V and J are TRBV7-9 and TRBJ2-1; D assignment may be TRBD1 or TRBD2 (6 bases each). V dropped 5 bases and J dropped 7 bases, with 15 bases sitting between them. Germline V lookup: CDR1 SEHNR, CDR2 FQNEAQ (reference sequence). The CDR3 has 14 amino acids. Here the CDR3 DNA reads TGTGCCAGCAGCCCCCTTCCGGGGGCGAATGAGCAGTTCTTC. Its translation: CASSPLPGANEQFF. The full variable domain, with the rest looked up from reference TRBV7-9 and TRBJ2-1, is DTGVSQNPRHKITKRGQNVTFRCDPISEHNRLYWYRQTLGQGPEFLTYFQNEAQLEKSRLLSDRFSAERPKGSFSTLEIQRTEQGDSAMYLCASSPLPGANEQFFGPGTRLTVL.

The rearrangement links TRBV7-9 to TRBJ2-1; D is possibly TRBD2 (5 bases). The CDR3 extends over 13 amino acids. The V and J ends lost 8 bases and 4 bases respectively, with 12 bases between them. CDR1 is SEHNR, CDR2 FQNEAQ, per germline (reference sequence). The DNA for the CDR3 is TGTGCCAGCGAGCCTCAGCGGTACAATGAGCAGTTCTTC. Protein sequence: CASEPQRYNEQFF.

This clonotype was seen at least ten times. The chain employs TRBV11-2 and TRBJ2-5; 10 nucleotides line up with TRBD2. The length of the CDR3 is 17 residues. Trimming removed 1 base from V and 4 bases from J; junction bases left unmatched: 9. Germline CDR1 and CDR2: SGHAT and FQNNGV. The CDR3: CASSLVASGSGGETQYF. As DNA, the CDR3 is TGTGCCAGCAGCTTAGTCGCTAGCGGGAGTGGGGGAGAGACCCAGTACTTC.

This clonotype has at least ten counts. The chain carries TRBV5-1 and TRBJ2-6, with 9 bases aligning to TRBD1. The CDR3 is 17 residues long. V shed 4 bases and J 4 bases; nucleotides not matched to a gene: 9. Germline V CDR1 and CDR2: SGHRS, YFSETQ. CDR3 in DNA: TGCGCCAGCAGCCCCGGGACAGGGATTGCCGGGGCCAACGTCCTGACTTTC. Translated, it gives CASSPGTGIAGANVLTF.

This clonotype was found many times. The CDR3: CASRGTGGDTQYF. Here the CDR3 DNA reads TGTGCCAGCAGGGGGACAGGAGGAGATACGCAGTATTTT. V usage is TRBV12-3 or TRBV12-4 and J usage is TRBJ2-3, with 8 positions matching TRBD1. There are 13 residues in the CDR3. V shed 6 bases, J shed 5 bases, and the junction held 4 bases outside the gene matches.

The chain recombines TRBV12-3 or TRBV12-4 with TRBJ2-7; 10 nucleotides match TRBD2. V shed 2 bases and J 5 bases; nucleotides not matched to a gene: 9. This CDR3 has 16 residues. The CDR3 DNA reads TGTGCCAGCAGTTTAACCTTAGCGGGAGGTGCCCACGAGCAGTACTTC. Translated, it gives CASSLTLAGGAHEQYF.

The chain combines TRBV19 with TRBJ2-3; 7 bases are shared with TRBD2. The CDR3 totals 16 residues. Trimming removed 5 bases from V and 1 base from J; junction bases left unmatched: 9. CDR1 and CDR2 from the germline V gene are LNHDA and SQIVND (reference sequence). CDR3 in amino acids: CASSSSSGRRTDTQYF. Written as DNA, the CDR3 is TGTGCCAGTAGTTCCTCCTCCGGGAGGCGCACAGATACGCAGTATTTT.

This clonotype appeared many times. This CDR3 reads CASSALLPQETQYF. The CDR3 DNA follows: TGTGCCAGCAGTGCCCTGCTACCTCAAGAGACCCAGTACTTC. The chain joins TRBV2 to TRBJ2-5; D gene uncertain. The CDR3 loop spans 14 amino acids. CDR1 and CDR2 (germline): SNHLY, FYNNEI. V was cut by 4 bases and J by 2 bases, with 11 bases left in between.

This clonotype has just a few counts. V usage is TRBV7-9 and J usage is TRBJ2-7; TRBD2 matches at 14 bases. This CDR3 spans 18 amino acids. J lost 0 bases, V lost 0 bases, and 4 bases had no gene match. Germline V gene sequence: CDR1 SEHNR, CDR2 FQNEAQ (reference sequence). The CDR3 is CASSLAPGTSGSSYEQYF. CDR3 sequence (DNA): TGTGCCAGCAGCTTAGCGCCCGGGACTAGCGGGAGCTCCTACGAGCAGTACTTC.

The table lists this clonotype with many counts. This chain connects TRBV5-1 to TRBJ2-1; D is ambiguous. V shed 6 bases and J shed 0 bases, with 10 bases lying between them. CDR1 and CDR2 from the germline V gene are SGHRS and YFSETQ. The CDR3 consists of 14 residues. This chain's CDR3 is CASTPILSYNEQFF. DNA for the CDR3: TGCGCCAGCACCCCTATTCTCTCCTACAATGAGCAGTTCTTC.

This clonotype has at least ten counts. The gene calls are TRBV6-2 or TRBV6-3 and TRBJ2-3, with D possibly TRBD2 on 7 matching bases. Trimming took 6 bases from V and 4 from J, leaving 14 bases between them. Per the germline V gene, CDR1 is MNHEY and CDR2 is SVGEGT. The CDR3 length is 14 residues. This chain's CDR3 is CASSPQGGADTQYF. CDR3 DNA: TGTGCCAGCAGCCCACAGGGAGGGGCAGATACGCAGTATTTT.